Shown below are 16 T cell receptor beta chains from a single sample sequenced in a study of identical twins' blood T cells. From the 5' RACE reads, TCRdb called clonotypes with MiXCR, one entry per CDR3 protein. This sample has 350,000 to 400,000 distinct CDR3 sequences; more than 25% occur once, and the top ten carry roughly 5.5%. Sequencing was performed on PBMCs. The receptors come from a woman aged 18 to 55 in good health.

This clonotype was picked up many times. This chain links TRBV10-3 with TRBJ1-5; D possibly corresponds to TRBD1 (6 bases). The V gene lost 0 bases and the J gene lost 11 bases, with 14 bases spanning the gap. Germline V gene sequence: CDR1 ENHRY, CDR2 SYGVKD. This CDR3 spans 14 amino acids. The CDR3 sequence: CAISESRGLGAQHF. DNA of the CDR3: TGTGCCATCAGTGAGTCCAGGGGTCTTGGAGCCCAGCATTTT.

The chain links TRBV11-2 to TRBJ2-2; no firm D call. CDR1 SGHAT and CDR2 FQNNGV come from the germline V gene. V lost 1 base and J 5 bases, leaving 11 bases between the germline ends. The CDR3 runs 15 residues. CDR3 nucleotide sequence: TGTGCCAGCAGCTTAGTACGCTCAATGACCGGGGAGCTGTTTTTT. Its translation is CASSLVRSMTGELFF.

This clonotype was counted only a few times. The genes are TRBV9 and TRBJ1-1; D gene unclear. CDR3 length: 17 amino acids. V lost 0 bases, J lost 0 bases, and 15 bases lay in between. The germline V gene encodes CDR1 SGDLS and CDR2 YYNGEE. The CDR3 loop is CASSVGHGPGMNTEAFF. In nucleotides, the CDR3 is TGTGCCAGCAGCGTAGGTCACGGCCCGGGGATGAACACTGAAGCTTTCTTT.

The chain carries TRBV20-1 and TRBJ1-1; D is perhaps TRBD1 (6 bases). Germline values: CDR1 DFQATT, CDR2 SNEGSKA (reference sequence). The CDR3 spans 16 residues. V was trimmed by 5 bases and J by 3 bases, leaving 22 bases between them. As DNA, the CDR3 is TGCAGTGCTCCCCGGGGGGGCTCCTCAGTGGACACTGAAGCTTTCTTT. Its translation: CSAPRGGSSVDTEAFF.

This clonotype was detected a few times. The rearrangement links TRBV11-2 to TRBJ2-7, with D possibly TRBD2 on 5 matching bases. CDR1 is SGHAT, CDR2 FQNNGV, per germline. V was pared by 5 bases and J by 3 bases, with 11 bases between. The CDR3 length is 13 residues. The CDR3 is CASSPRRDYEQYF. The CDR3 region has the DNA TGTGCCAGCAGCCCTCGACGGGACTACGAGCAGTACTTC.

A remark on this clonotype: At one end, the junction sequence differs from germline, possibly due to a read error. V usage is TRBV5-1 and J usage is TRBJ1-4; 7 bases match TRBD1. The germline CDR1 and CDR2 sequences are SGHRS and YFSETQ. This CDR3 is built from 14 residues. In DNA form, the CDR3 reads TGCACCAGCAGCTTGGAGGGGGCGAAGGAAAAACTGTTTTTT. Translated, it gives CTSSLEGAKEKLFF.

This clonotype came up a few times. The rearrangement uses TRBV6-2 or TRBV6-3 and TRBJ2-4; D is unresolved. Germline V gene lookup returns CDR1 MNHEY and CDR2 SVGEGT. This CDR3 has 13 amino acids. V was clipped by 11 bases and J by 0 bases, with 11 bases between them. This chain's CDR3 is CAGSRRAKNIQYF. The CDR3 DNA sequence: TGTGCCGGATCCCGGAGAGCCAAAAACATTCAGTACTTC.

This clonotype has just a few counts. This CDR3 is CASSLGTLTEAFF. The CDR3 coding sequence is TGTGCCAGCAGCCTAGGGACCCTCACTGAAGCTTTCTTT. The gene calls are TRBV4-2 and TRBJ1-1, with D perhaps matching TRBD1 (5 bases). This CDR3 region has 13 residues. Per germline, CDR1 LGHNA and CDR2 YNFKEQ. Trimming pared 4 bases from V and 4 bases from J, leaving 10 bases between.

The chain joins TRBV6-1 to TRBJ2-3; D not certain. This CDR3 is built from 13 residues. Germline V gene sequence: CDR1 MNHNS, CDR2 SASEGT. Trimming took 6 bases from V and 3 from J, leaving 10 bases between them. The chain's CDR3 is CASRPGWTDTQYF. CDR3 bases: TGTGCCAGCAGGCCAGGTTGGACAGATACGCAGTATTTT.

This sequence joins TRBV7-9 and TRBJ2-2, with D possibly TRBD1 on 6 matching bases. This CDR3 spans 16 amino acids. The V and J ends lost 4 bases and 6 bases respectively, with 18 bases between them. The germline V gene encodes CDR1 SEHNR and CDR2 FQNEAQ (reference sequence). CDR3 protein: CASSSGQQLNAGELFF. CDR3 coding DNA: TGTGCCAGCAGCTCGGGACAACAACTAAACGCCGGGGAGCTGTTTTTT.

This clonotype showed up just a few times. CDR3 nucleotides: TGCGCCAGCAGCTTCCGGACGGAGAACACTGAAGCTTTCTTT. The encoded protein is CASSFRTENTEAFF. The chain combines TRBV5-1 with TRBJ1-1, with unresolved D. The V gene lost 2 bases and the J gene lost 1 base, with 9 bases spanning the gap. This CDR3 has 14 residues. The V gene's germline CDR1 is SGHRS and CDR2 YFSETQ.

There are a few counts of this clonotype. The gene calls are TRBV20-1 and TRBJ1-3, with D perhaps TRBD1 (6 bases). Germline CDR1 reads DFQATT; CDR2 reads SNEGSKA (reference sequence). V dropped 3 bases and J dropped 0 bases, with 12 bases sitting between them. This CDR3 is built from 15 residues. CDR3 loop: CSARAGADSGNTIYF. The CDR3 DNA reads TGCAGTGCTAGGGCGGGGGCTGACTCTGGAAACACCATATATTTT.

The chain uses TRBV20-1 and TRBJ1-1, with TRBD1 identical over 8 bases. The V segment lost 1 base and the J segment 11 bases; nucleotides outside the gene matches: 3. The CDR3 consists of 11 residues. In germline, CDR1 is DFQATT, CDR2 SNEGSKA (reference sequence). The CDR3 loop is CSARGQGSAFF. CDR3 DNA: TGCAGTGCTAGAGGACAGGGGTCGGCTTTCTTT.

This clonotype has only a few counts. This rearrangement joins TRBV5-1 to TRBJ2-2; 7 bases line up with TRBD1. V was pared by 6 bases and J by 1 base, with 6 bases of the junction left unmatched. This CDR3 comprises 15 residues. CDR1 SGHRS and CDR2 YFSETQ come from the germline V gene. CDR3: CASKMTGRNTGELFF. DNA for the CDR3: TGCGCCAGCAAAATGACAGGGAGGAACACCGGGGAGCTGTTTTTT.

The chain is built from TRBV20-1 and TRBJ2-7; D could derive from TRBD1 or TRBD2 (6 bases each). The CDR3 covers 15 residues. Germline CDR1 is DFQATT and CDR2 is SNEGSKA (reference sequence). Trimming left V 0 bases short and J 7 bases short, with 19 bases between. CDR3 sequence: CSARDHPGALGEQYF. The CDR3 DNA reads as TGCAGTGCTAGAGATCATCCGGGGGCCCTTGGGGAGCAGTACTTC.

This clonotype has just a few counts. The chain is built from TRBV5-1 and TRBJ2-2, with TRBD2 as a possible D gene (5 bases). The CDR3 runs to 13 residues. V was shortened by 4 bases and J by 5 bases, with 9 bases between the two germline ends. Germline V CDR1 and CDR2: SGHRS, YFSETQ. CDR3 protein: CASSIGRTGELFF. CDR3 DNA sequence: TGCGCCAGCAGCATAGGGAGAACCGGGGAGCTGTTTTTT.